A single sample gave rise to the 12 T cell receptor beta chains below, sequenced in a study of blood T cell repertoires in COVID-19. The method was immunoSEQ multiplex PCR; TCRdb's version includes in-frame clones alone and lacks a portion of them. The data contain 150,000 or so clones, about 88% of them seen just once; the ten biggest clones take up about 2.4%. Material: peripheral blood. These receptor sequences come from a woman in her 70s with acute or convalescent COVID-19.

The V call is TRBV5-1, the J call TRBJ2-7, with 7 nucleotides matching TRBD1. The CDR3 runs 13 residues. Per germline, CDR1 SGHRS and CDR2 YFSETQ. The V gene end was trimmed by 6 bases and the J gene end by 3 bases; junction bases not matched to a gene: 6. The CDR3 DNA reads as TGCGCCAGCATTGTAGGACAGGACTACGAGCAGTACGTC. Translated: CASIVGQDYEQYV.

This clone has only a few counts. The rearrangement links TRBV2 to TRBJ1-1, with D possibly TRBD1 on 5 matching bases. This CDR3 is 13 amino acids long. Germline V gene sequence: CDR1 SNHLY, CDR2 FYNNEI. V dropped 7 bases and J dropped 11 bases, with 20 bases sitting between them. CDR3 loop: CASTGLWGGEAFF. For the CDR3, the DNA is TGTGCCAGCACCGGGCTGTGGGGCGGGGAGGCTTTCTTT.

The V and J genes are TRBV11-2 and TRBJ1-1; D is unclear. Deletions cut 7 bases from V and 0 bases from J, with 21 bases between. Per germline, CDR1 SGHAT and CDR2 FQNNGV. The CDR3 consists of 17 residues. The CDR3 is CASNHPAGSLMNTEAFF. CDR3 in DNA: TGTGCCAGCAACCATCCGGCGGGGAGCTTAATGAACACTGAAGCTTTCTTT.

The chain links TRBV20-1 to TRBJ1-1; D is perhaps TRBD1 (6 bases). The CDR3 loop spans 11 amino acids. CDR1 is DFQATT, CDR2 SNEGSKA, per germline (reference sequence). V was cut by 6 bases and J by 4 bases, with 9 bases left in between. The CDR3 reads CSATGTTEAFF. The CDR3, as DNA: TGCAGTGCAACAGGGACCACTGAAGCTTTCTTT.

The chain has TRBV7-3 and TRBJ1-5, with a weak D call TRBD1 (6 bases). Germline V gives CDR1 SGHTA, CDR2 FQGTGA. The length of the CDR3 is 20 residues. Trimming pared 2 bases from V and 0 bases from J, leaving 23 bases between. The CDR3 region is CASSLHAGNGTLYSNQPQHF. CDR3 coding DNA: TGTGCCAGCAGCTTACATGCAGGTAACGGGACACTTTATAGCAATCAGCCCCAGCATTTT. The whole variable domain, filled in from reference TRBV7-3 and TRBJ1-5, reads GAGVSQTPSNKVTEKGKYVELRCDPISGHTALYWYRQSLGQGPEFLIYFQGTGAADDSGLPNDRFFAVRPEGSVSTLKIQRTERGDSAVYLCASSLHAGNGTLYSNQPQHFGDGTRLSIL.

This chain's CDR3 is CASSYPNRGGRVGANVLTF. The CDR3 DNA reads as TGTGCCAGCAGTTACCCTAATCGTGGAGGGAGGGTTGGGGCCAACGTCCTGACTTTC. V is TRBV6-2 or TRBV6-3 and J is TRBJ2-6, with 7 bases fitting TRBD2. Germline V gives CDR1 MNHEY, CDR2 SVGEGT. The CDR3 loop spans 19 amino acids. Trimming took 2 bases from V and 3 from J; bases not matched to a gene: 13.

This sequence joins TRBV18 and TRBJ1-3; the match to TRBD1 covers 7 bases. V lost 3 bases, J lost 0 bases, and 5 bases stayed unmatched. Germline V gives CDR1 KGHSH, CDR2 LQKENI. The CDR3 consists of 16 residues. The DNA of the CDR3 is TGTGCCAGCTCACCTCTAAGGGACAGCTCTGGAAACACCATATATTTT. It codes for CASSPLRDSSGNTIYF.

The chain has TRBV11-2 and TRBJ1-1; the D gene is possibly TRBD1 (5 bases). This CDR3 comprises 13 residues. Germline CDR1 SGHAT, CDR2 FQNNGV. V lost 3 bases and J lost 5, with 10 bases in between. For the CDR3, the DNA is TGTGCCAGCAGCTTTAGCAGGGCTACTGAAGCTTTCTTT. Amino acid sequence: CASSFSRATEAFF.

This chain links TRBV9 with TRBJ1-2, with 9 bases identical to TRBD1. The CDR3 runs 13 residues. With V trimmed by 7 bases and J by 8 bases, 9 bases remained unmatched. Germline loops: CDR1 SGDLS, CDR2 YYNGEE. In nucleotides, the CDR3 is TGTGCCAGCCGGGACAGGGTGTTCGAGGGCTACACCTTC. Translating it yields CASRDRVFEGYTF.

CDR3 nucleotide sequence: TGTGCCAGCTCACCCCGGTCTGATTCACCCCTCCACTTT. Residues: CASSPRSDSPLHF. The rearrangement uses TRBV18 and TRBJ1-6; D is uncertain. V was cut by 3 bases and J by 8 bases, with 8 bases left in between. CDR3 length: 13 residues. Germline V gene sequence: CDR1 KGHSH, CDR2 LQKENI.

The CDR3 DNA follows: TGTGCCAGCAGGGCCACAGAGCACTCTGTCTATGGCTACACCTTC. It encodes CASRATEHSVYGYTF. V is TRBV2 and J is TRBJ1-2; D remains unclear. Germline assignment: CDR1 SNHLY and CDR2 FYNNEI. V shed 6 bases and J shed 4 bases, with 18 bases lying between them. The CDR3 has 15 residues.

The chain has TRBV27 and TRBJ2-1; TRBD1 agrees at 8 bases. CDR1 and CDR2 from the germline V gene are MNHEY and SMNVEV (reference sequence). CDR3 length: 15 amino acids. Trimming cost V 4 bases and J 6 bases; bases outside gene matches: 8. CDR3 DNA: TGTGCCAGCAGTTGGGCCGGGACAGGTTCCAATGAGCAGTTCTTC. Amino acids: CASSWAGTGSNEQFF.